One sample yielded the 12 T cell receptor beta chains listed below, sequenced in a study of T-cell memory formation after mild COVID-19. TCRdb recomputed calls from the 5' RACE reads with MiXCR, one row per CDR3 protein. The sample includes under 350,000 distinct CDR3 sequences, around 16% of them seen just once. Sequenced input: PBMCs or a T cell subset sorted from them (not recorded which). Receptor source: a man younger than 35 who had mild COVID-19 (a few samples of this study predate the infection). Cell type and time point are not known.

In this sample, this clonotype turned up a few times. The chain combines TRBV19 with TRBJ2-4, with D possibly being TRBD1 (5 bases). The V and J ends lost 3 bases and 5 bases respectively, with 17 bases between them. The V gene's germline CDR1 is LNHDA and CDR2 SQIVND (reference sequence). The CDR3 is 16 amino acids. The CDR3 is CASSIVQGVLQNIQYF. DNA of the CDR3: TGTGCCAGTAGTATTGTACAAGGGGTCCTTCAAAACATTCAGTACTTC.

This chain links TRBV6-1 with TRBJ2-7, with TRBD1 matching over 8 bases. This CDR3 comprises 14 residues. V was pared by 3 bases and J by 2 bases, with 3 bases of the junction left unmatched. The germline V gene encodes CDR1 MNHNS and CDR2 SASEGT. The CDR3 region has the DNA TGTGCCAGCAGTGACCGGACAGGGACCTACGAGCAGTACGTC. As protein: CASSDRTGTYEQYV.

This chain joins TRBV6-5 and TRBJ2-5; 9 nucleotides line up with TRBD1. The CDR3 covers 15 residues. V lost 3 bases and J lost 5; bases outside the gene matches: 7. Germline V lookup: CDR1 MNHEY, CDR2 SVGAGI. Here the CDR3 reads CASSYTGGFLETQYF. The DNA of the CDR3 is TGTGCCAGCAGTTATACAGGGGGCTTTCTGGAGACCCAGTACTTC.

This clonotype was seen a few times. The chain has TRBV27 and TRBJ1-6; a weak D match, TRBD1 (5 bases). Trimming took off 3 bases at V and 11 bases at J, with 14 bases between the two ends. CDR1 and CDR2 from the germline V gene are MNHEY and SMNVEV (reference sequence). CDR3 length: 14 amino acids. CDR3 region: CASSFTPPGTPLHF. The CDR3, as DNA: TGTGCCAGCAGTTTTACCCCCCCAGGGACACCCCTCCACTTT.

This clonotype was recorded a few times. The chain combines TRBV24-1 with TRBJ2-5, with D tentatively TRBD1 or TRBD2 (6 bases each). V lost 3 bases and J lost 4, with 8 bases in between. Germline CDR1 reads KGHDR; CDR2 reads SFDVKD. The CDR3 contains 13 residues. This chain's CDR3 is CATSDEGGETQYF. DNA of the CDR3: TGTGCCACCAGTGATGAGGGGGGAGAGACCCAGTACTTC.

The CDR3 DNA follows: TGTGCCAGCAGCTTAGACGGAGGGTCCCTAGCCAAAAACATTCAGTACTTC. Amino acids: CASSLDGGSLAKNIQYF. The J gene is TRBJ2-4, the V gene TRBV7-9; tentatively, D is TRBD2 (6 bases). Per germline, CDR1 SEHNR and CDR2 FQNEAQ (reference sequence). The CDR3 has 17 amino acids. Trimming cost V 1 base and J 0 bases, with 13 bases left between them.

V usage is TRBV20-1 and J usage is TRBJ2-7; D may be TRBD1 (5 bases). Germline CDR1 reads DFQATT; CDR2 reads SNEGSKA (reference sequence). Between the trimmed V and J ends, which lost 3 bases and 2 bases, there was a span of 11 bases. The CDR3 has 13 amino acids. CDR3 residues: CSASSGPTYEQYV. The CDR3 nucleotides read TGCAGTGCTAGCTCAGGGCCCACCTACGAGCAGTACGTC.

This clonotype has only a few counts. CDR3 amino acids: CASSRALLSNQPQHF. In nucleotides, the CDR3 is TGTGCCAGCAGCCGGGCCCTACTTAGCAATCAGCCCCAGCATTTT. J is TRBJ1-5 and V is TRBV6-1; no definite D call. The V gene's germline CDR1 is MNHNS and CDR2 SASEGT. CDR3 length: 15 residues. The V end was cut by 6 bases, the J end by 0 bases, with 12 bases between.

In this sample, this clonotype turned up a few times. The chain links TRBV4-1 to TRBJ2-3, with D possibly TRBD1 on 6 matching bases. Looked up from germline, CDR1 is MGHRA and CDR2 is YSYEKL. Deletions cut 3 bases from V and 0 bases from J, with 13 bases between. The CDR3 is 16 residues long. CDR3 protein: CASSQRDRLSTDTQYF. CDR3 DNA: TGCGCCAGCAGCCAGAGAGACAGGCTTAGCACAGATACGCAGTATTTT.

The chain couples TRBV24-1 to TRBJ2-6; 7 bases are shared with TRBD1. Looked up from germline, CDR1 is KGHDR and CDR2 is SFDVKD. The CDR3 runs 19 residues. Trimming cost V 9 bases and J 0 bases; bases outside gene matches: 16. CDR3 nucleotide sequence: TGTGCCACCGACCCTTTTAACAGGGGTCTGGGCTCTGGGGCCAACGTCCTGACTTTC. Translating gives CATDPFNRGLGSGANVLTF.

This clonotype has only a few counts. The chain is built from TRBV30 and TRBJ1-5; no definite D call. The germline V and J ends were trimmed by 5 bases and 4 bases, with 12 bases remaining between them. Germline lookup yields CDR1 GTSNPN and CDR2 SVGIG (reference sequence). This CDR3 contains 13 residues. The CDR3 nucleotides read TGTGCCTGGGCAAGACAAGAGAATCAGCCCCAGCATTTT. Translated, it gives CAWARQENQPQHF. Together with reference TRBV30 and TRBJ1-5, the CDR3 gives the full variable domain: SQTIHQWPATLVQPVGSPLSLECTVEGTSNPNLYWYRQAAGRGLQLLFYSVGIGQISSEVPQNLSASRPQDRQFILSSKKLLLSDSGFYLCAWARQENQPQHFGDGTRLSIL.

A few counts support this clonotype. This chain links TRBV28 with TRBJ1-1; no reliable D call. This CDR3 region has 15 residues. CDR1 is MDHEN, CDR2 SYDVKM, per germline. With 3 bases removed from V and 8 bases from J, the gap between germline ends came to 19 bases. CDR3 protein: CASSFLSSGGVEAFF. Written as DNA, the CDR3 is TGTGCCAGCAGTTTTTTGTCCAGTGGTGGAGTCGAAGCTTTCTTT.